These T cell receptor beta chains were read from a single sample in a study of identical twins. TCRdb fed the 5' RACE reads into MiXCR, producing one record per CDR3 protein. The sample has fewer than 250,000 distinct CDR3 sequences; roughly 7% are singletons. These records were also assigned to another study, of yellow fever vaccine responses in identical twins.

Material for sequencing was memory (CD45RO+) T cells sorted from blood. These receptors were collected from a woman younger than 30 in good health. Both conserved end residues are part of each CDR3. D genes are given only for firm matches. Clone size is not always given. Where it is, it says once, few, many or a class for expanded clones.

few	TRBJ1-6	.	13	TRBV20-1	CSARGTENSPLHF	TGCAGTGCTAGAGGGACAGAGAATTCACCCCTCCACTTT
many	TRBJ2-5	.	16	TRBV20-1	CSARDPTTWYQETQYF	TGCAGTGCTAGAGATCCCACGACCTGGTACCAAGAGACCCAGTACTTC
many	TRBJ2-5	TRBD1	17	TRBV25-1	CASSYTTGTGFRETQYF	TGTGCCAGCAGTTACACGACCGGGACAGGGTTCCGAGAGACCCAGTACTTC
.	TRBJ2-5	TRBD2	11	TRBV2	CSGGNQETQYF	TGTAGCGGGGGAAACCAAGAGACCCAGTACTTC
.	TRBJ2-3	TRBD2	15	TRBV25-1	CASSEFGGGGDTQYF	TGTGCCAGCAGTGAATTTGGCGGGGGAGGGGATACGCAGTATTTT
.	TRBJ2-5	.	14	TRBV6-1	CASTLNRGKETQYF	TGTGCCAGCACTCTCAACCGGGGAAAGGAGACCCAGTACTTC
few	TRBJ2-1	TRBD2	14	TRBV20-1	CSARDPAGYNEQFF	TGCAGTGCTAGAGATCCAGCGGGATACAATGAGCAGTTCTTC
few	TRBJ2-3	TRBD2	15	TRBV10-2	CASGAGGAGADTQYF	TGCGCCAGCGGAGCGGGGGGCGCGGGGGCAGATACGCAGTATTTT
.	TRBJ2-6	TRBD1	19	TRBV6-4	CASSLVYGTAHSGANVLTF	TGTGCCAGCAGTTTAGTTTACGGGACAGCCCACTCTGGGGCCAACGTCCTGACTTTC
.	TRBJ2-1	TRBD2	14	TRBV20-1	CSASGSGVYNEQFF	TGCAGTGCTAGCGGAAGCGGGGTCTACAATGAGCAGTTCTTC
.	TRBJ2-5	TRBD2	16	TRBV9	CASSVVGLAGRETQYF	TGTGCCAGCAGCGTAGTAGGTCTAGCGGGACGCGAGACCCAGTACTTC
many	TRBJ2-2	.	17	TRBV5-5	CASTSALKGQNTGELFF	TGTGCCAGCACCTCTGCTCTTAAGGGCCAGAACACCGGGGAGCTGTTTTTT
.	TRBJ1-5	TRBD1	16	TRBV12-3/TRBV12-4	CASSWRTGGEGQPQHF	TGTGCCAGCAGTTGGAGGACAGGGGGCGAAGGTCAGCCCCAGCATTTT
few	TRBJ2-1	.	13	TRBV20-1	CSAVVRVANEQFF	TGCAGTGCTGTTGTTAGAGTCGCCAATGAGCAGTTCTTC
.	TRBJ2-3	.	14	TRBV20-1	CSANPSWGTDTQYF	TGCAGTGCTAATCCATCCTGGGGCACAGATACGCAGTATTTT
.	TRBJ1-2	TRBD1	13	TRBV6-4	CASSAEQGGGYTF	TGTGCCAGCAGTGCCGAACAGGGGGGCGGCTACACCTTC
many	TRBJ1-5	.	14	TRBV7-2	CASSSTVSNQPQHF	TGTGCCAGCAGCTCAACGGTTAGCAATCAGCCCCAGCATTTT
.	TRBJ1-6	.	16	TRBV7-8	CASSLDRGLANSPLHF	TGTGCCAGCAGCTTAGATAGAGGTCTTGCGAATTCACCCCTCCACTTT
few	TRBJ2-1	TRBD1	14	TRBV18	CASSSGQGHNEQFF	TGTGCCAGCTCCTCGGGACAGGGACACAATGAGCAGTTCTTC
many	TRBJ2-2	.	12	TRBV7-2	CASSLNRRWLFF	TGTGCCAGCAGCTTAAACCGCAGATGGCTGTTTTTT
many	TRBJ1-4	.	16	TRBV7-6	CASSLDPGARKEKLFF	TGTGCCAGCAGCCTTGACCCGGGGGCACGGAAGGAAAAACTGTTTTTT
.	TRBJ1-2	TRBD1	16	TRBV5-6	CASSLEGQGAYYGYTF	TGTGCCAGCAGCTTGGAGGGGCAGGGGGCATACTATGGCTACACCTTC
few	TRBJ2-1	TRBD1	14	TRBV4-1	CASSHPDRINEQFF	TGCGCCAGCAGCCACCCGGACAGGATCAATGAGCAGTTCTTC
many	TRBJ2-6	TRBD1	17	TRBV3-1	CASSLGQGASGANVLTF	TGTGCCAGCAGCCTAGGACAGGGGGCGTCTGGGGCCAACGTCCTGACTTTC
.	TRBJ2-5	TRBD2	18	TRBV27	CASSPRWLAGGLQETQYF	TGTGCCAGCAGCCCCCGTTGGCTAGCGGGGGGGCTTCAAGAGACCCAGTACTTC
few	TRBJ2-5	TRBD2	18	TRBV7-8	CASTAAGFVAGGRETQYF	TGTGCCAGCACAGCAGCGGGCTTTGTAGCGGGGGGGCGGGAGACCCAGTACTTC
.	TRBJ2-1	TRBD1	15	TRBV10-2	CASSERTGNHNEQFF	TGCGCCAGCAGTGAGCGGACAGGGAACCACAATGAGCAGTTCTTC
many	TRBJ2-7	.	14	TRBV28	CASSLGAGSYEQYF	TGTGCCAGCAGTTTAGGCGCGGGATCCTACGAGCAGTACTTC
few	TRBJ2-1	TRBD2	16	TRBV28	CASSFGSPGLVNEQFF	TGTGCCAGCAGTTTCGGATCACCGGGACTAGTCAATGAGCAGTTCTTC
many	TRBJ2-6	.	16	TRBV12-3/TRBV12-4	CASSLGQGTGANVLTF	TGTGCCAGCAGTTTAGGCCAGGGGACTGGGGCCAACGTCCTGACTTTC
few	TRBJ2-1	TRBD2	13	TRBV29-1	CSVGGGLRNEQFF	TGCAGCGTCGGCGGGGGACTGAGGAATGAGCAGTTCTTC
many	TRBJ2-1	.	15	TRBV5-1	CASMLGSTSYNEQFF	TGCGCCAGCATGTTGGGTTCCACATCATACAATGAGCAGTTCTTC
.	TRBJ2-1	.	12	TRBV7-9	CASSSEYNEQFF	TGTGCCAGCAGCTCGGAATACAATGAGCAGTTCTTC
few	TRBJ1-1	TRBD1	17	TRBV6-1	CASSPGQGAGYGTEAFF	TGTGCCAGCAGCCCGGGACAGGGGGCGGGATACGGCACTGAAGCTTTCTTT
many	TRBJ2-5	TRBD2	16	TRBV5-1	CASSSGLAGTQETQYF	TGCGCCAGCAGCTCGGGACTAGCGGGGACGCAAGAGACCCAGTACTTC
many	TRBJ2-7	TRBD1	12	TRBV10-3	CATRTGNYEQYF	TGTGCCACGAGGACAGGGAACTACGAGCAGTACTTC
few	TRBJ2-3	TRBD2	13	TRBV5-5	CASIRGVTDTQYF	TGTGCCAGCATCCGGGGGGTTACAGATACGCAGTATTTT
many	TRBJ2-1	TRBD2	15	TRBV6-1	CASSPLAGAYNEQFF	TGTGCCAGCAGCCCCCTAGCGGGGGCCTACAATGAGCAGTTCTTC
medium-sized	TRBJ1-1	.	15	TRBV6-5	CASSYFKGQFTEAFF	TGTGCCAGCAGTTACTTTAAGGGGCAGTTCACTGAAGCTTTCTTT
.	TRBJ2-1	.	12	TRBV28	CASSFSGRNGFF	TGTGCCAGCAGTTTCTCCGGACGGAACGGGTTCTTC